This TCR beta chain appears in the sequencing data of a study of beta chain features in type 1 diabetes. Looking at the study overall: What patients shared with healthy donors was a similar profile of age, gender and cell yields.

CDR1 is GTSNPN, CDR2 SVGIG, per germline (reference sequence). V was pared by 4 bases and J by 10 bases, with 16 bases between. The CDR3 has 13 residues. Reverse transcribing all isolated RNA meant expressed TCRB transcripts were sequenced. TCRdb keeps only in-frame clones here, not all; method: immunoSEQ multiplex PCR. The repertoire holds approximately 380,000 clones, with about 15% as singletons. Only a few counts were recorded for this clone. The target antigen is unknown. Whole-study results and caveats: VDJ junctions from type 1 diabetes patients carried fewer insertions and larger deletions. Any HLA-type effect on TCRB rearrangement remained unresolved here. Compared with healthy donors, patients appeared to share more similar naive, central memory and regulatory TCRB repertoires.

V usage is TRBV30 and J usage is TRBJ1-4; D is unclear. Sequencing was performed on naive CD4+ T cells from blood. The sequence was obtained from a woman aged 18 to 35 in good health. The CDR3 DNA sequence: TGTGCCTGGACCGTACACGGACTCGGAAAACTGTTTTTT. This codes for CAWTVHGLGKLFF.